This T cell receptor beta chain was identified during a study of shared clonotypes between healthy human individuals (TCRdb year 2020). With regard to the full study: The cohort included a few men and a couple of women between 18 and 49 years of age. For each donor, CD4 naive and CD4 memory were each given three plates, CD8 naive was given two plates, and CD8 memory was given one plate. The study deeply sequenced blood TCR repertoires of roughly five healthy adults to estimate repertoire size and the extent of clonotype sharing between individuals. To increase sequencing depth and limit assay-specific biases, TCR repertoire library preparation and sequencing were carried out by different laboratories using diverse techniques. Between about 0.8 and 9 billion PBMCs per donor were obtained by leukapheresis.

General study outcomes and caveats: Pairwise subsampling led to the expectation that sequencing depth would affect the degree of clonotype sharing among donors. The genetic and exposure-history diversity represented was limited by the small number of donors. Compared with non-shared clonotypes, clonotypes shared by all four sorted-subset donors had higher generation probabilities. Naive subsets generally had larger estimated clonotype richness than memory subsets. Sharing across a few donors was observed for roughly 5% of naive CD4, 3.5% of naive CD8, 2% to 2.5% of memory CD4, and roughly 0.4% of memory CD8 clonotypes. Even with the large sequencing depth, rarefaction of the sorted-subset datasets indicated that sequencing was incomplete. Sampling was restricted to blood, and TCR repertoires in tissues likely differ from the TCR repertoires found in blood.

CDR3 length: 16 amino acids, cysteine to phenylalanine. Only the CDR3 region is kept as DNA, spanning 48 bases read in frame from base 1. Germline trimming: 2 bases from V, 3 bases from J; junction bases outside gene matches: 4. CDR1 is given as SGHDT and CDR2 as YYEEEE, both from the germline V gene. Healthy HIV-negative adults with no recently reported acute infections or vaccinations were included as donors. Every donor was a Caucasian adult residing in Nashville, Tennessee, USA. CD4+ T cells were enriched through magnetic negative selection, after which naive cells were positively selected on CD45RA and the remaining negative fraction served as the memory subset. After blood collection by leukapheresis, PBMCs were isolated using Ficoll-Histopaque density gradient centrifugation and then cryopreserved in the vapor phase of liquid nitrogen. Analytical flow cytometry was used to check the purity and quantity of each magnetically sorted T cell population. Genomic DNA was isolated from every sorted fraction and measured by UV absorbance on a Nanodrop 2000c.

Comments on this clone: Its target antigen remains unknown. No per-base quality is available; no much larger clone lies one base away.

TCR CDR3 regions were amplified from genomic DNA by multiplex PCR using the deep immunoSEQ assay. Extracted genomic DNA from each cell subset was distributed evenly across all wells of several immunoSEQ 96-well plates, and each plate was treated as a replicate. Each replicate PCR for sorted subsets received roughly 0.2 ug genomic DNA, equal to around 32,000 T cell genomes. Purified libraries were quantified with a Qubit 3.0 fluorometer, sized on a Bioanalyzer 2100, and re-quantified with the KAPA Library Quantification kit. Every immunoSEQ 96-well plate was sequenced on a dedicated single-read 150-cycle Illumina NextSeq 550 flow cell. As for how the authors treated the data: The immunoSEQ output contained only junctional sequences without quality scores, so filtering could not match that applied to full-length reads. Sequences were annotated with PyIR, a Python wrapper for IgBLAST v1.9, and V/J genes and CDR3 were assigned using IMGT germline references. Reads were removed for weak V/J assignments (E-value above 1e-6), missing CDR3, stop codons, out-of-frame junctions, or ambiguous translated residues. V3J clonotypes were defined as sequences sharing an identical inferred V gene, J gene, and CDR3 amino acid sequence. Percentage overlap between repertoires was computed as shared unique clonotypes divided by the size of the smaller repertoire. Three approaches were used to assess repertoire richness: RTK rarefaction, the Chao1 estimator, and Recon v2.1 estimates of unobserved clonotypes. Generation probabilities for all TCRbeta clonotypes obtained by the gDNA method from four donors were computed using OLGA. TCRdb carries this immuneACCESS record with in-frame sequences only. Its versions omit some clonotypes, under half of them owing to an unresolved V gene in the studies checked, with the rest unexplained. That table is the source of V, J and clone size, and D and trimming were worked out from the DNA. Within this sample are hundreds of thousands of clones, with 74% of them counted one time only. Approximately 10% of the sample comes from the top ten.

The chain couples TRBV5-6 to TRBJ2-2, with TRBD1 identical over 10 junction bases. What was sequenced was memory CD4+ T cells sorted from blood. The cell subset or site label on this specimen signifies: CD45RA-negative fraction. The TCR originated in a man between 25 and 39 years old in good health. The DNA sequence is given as TGTGCCAGCAGCTTTTGGACAGGGGGTCACACCGGGGAGCTGTTTTTT. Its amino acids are CASSFWTGGHTGELFF.